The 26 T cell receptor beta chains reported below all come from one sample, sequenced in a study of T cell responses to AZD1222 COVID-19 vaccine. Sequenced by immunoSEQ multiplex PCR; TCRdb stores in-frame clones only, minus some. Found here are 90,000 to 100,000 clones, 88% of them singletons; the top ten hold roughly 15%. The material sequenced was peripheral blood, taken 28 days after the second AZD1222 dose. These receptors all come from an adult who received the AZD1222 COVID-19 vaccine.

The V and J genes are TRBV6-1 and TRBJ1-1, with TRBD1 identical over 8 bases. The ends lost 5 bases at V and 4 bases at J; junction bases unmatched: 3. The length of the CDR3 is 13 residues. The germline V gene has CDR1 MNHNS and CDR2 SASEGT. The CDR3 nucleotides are TGTGCCAGCAGTTCTACAGGGGGCACTGAAGCTTTCTTT. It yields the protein CASSSTGGTEAFF.

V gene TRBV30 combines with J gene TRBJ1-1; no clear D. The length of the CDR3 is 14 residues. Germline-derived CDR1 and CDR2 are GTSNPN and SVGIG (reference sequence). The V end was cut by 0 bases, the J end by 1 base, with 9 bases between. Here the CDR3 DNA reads TGTGCCTGGAGTGTAACTCTAGGGAACACTGAAGCTTTCTTT. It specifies CAWSVTLGNTEAFF.

CDR3 region: CASSPHSGGSGNTIYF. The DNA of the CDR3 is TGTGCCAGCAGTCCGCACTCAGGGGGCTCTGGAAACACCATATATTTT. V gene TRBV28 combines with J gene TRBJ1-3; TRBD1 matches 7 bases. This CDR3 region has 16 residues. The germline gives CDR1 MDHEN, CDR2 SYDVKM. Trimming at V came to 5 bases and at J to 0 bases, leaving 7 bases not matched to a gene.

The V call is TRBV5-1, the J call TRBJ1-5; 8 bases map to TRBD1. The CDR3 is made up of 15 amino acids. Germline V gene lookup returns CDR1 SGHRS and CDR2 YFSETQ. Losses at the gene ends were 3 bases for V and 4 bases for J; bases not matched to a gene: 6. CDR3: CASSWTGTGNQPQHF. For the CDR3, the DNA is TGCGCCAGCAGCTGGACCGGGACAGGAAATCAGCCCCAGCATTTT.

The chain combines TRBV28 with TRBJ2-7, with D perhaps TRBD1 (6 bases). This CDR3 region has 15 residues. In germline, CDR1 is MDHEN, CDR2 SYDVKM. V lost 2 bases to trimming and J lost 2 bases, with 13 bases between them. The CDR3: CASSLRGTGTYEQYF. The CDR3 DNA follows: TGTGCCAGCAGTTTAAGGGGGACGGGGACCTACGAGCAGTACTTC.

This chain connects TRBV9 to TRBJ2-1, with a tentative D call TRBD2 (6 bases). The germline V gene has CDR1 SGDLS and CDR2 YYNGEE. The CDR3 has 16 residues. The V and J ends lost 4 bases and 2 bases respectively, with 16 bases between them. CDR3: CASSPTETRAYNEQFF. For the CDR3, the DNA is TGTGCCAGCAGCCCGACTGAGACTAGGGCCTACAATGAGCAGTTCTTC. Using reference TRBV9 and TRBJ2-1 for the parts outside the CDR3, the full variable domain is DSGVTQTPKHLITATGQRVTLRCSPRSGDLSVYWYQQSLDQGLQFLIQYYNGEERAKGNILERFSAQQFPDLHSELNLSSLELGDSALYFCASSPTETRAYNEQFFGPGTRLTVL.

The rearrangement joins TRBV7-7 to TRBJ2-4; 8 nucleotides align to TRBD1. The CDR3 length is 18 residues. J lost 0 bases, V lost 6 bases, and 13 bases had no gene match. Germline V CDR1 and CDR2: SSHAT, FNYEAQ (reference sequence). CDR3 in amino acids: CASSSSQDRAVAKNIQYF. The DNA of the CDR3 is TGTGCCAGCAGTTCTTCCCAGGACAGGGCGGTAGCCAAAAACATTCAGTACTTC.

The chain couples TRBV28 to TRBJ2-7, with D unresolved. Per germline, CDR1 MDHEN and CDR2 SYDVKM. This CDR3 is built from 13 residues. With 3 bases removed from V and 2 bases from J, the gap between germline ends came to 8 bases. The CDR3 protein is CASSFQATYEQYF. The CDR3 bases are TGTGCCAGCAGTTTCCAGGCAACCTACGAGCAGTACTTC.

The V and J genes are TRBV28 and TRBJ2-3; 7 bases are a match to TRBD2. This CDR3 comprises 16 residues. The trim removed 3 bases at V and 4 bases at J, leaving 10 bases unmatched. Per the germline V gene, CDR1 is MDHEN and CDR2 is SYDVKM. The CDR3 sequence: CASSFVERDGADTQYF. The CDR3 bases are TGTGCCAGCAGTTTCGTCGAGCGGGACGGGGCAGATACGCAGTATTTT. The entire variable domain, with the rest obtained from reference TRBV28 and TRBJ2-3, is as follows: DVKVTQSSRYLVKRTGEKVFLECVQDMDHENMFWYRQDPGLGLRLIYFSYDVKMKEKGDIPEGYSVSREKKERFSLILESASTNQTSMYLCASSFVERDGADTQYFGPGTRLTVL.

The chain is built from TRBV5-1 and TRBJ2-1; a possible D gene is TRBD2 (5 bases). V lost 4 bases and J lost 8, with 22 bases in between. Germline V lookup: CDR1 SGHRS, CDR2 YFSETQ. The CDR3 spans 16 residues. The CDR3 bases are TGCGCCAGCAGCGGGGAGACGGTCTCCTCTGGGGATGAGCAGTTCTTC. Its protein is CASSGETVSSGDEQFF.

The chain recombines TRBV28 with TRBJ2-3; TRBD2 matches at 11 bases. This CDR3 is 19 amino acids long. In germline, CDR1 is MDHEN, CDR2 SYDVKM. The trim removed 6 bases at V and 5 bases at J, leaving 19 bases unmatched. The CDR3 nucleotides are TGTGCCAGCAGCCTTTCCAGAACCGTAGCGGGAGGGCCAAGAGATACGCAGTATTTT. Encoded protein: CASSLSRTVAGGPRDTQYF.

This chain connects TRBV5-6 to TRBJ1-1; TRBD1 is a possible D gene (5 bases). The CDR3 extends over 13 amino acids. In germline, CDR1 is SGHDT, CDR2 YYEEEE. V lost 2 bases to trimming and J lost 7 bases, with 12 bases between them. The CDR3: CASSLVGTNEAFF. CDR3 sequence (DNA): TGTGCCAGCAGCTTAGTAGGGACTAATGAAGCTTTCTTT.

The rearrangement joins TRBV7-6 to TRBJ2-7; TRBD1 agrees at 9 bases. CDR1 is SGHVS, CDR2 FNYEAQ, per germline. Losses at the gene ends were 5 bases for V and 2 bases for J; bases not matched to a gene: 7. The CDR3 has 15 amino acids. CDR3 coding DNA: TGTGCCAGCAGCGCAGTAGGGACAGGGCCCTACGAGCAGTACTTC. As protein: CASSAVGTGPYEQYF.

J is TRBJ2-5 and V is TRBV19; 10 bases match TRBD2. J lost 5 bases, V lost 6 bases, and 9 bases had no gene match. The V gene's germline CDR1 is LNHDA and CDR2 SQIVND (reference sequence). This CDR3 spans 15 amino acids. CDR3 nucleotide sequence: TGTGCCAGTAGCCGCCTCGATAGCGGGGGGGAGACCCAGTACTTC. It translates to CASSRLDSGGETQYF.

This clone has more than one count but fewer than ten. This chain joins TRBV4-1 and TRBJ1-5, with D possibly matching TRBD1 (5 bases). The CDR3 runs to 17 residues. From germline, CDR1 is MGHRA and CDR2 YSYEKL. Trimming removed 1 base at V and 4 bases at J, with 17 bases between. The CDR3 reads CASSQATPGFWNQPQHF. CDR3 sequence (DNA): TGCGCCAGCAGCCAAGCGACCCCAGGGTTTTGGAATCAGCCCCAGCATTTT.

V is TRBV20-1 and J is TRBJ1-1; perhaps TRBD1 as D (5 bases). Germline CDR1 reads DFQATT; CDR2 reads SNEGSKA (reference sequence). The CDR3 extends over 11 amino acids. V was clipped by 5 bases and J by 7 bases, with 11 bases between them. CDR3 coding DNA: TGCAGTGCTGGGGGGGATTTTGAAGCTTTCTTT. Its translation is CSAGGDFEAFF.

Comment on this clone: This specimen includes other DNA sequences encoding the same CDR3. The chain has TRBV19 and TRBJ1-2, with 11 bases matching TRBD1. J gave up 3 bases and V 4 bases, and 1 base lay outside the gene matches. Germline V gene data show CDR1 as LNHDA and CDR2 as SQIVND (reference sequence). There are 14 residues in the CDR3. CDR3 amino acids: CASSRTGGDYGYTF. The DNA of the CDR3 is TGTGCCAGTAGTAGGACAGGGGGCGACTATGGCTACACCTTC.

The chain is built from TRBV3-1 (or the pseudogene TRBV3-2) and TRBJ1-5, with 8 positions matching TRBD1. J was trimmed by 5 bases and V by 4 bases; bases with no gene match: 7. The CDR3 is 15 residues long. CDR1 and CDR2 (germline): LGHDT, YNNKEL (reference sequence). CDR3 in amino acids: CASSPTGEGYQPQHF. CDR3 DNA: TGTGCCAGCAGCCCGACAGGGGAAGGCTATCAGCCCCAGCATTTT.

The CDR3 reads CASSLNPGGHYNEQFF. DNA of the CDR3: TGTGCCAGCAGCTTAAACCCGGGAGGCCACTACAATGAGCAGTTCTTC. V is TRBV7-3 and J is TRBJ2-1; 7 bases map to TRBD2. CDR3 size: 16 residues. The junction had 6 bases not matched to a gene; V was cut back by 1 base and J by 3 bases. Germline CDR1 is SGHTA and CDR2 is FQGTGA. The full variable domain, with the rest looked up from reference TRBV7-3 and TRBJ2-1, is GAGVSQTPSNKVTEKGKYVELRCDPISGHTALYWYRQSLGQGPEFLIYFQGTGAADDSGLPNDRFFAVRPEGSVSTLKIQRTERGDSAVYLCASSLNPGGHYNEQFFGPGTRLTVL.

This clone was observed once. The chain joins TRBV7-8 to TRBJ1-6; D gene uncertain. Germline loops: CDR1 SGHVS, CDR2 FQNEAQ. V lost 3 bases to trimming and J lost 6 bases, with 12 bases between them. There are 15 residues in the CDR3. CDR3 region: CASSLEGSSNSPLHF. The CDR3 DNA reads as TGTGCCAGCAGCTTGGAGGGTTCGAGTAATTCACCCCTCCACTTT.

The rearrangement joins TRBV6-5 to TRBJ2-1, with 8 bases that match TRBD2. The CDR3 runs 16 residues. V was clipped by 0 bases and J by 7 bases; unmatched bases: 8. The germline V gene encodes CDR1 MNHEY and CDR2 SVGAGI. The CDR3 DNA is TGTGCCAGCAGTTACTCTCCCAGCGGGAGCAGGAATGAGCAGTTCTTC. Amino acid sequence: CASSYSPSGSRNEQFF.

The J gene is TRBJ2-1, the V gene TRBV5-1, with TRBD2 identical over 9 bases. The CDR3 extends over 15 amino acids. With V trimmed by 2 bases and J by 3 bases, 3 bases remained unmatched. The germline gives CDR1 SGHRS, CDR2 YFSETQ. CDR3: CASSFTSGLYNEQFF. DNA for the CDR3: TGCGCCAGCAGCTTTACTAGCGGGCTCTACAATGAGCAGTTCTTC. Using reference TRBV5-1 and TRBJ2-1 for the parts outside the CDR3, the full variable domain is KAGVTQTPRYLIKTRGQQVTLSCSPISGHRSVSWYQQTPGQGLQFLFEYFSETQRNKGNFPGRFSGRQFSNSRSEMNVSTLELGDSALYLCASSFTSGLYNEQFFGPGTRLTVL.

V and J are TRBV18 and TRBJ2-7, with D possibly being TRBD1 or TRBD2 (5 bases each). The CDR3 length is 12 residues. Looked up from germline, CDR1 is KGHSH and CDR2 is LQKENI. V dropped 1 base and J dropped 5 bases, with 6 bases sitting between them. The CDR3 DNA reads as TGTGCCAGCTCACCACTGGGGGACGAGCAGTACTTC. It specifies CASSPLGDEQYF.

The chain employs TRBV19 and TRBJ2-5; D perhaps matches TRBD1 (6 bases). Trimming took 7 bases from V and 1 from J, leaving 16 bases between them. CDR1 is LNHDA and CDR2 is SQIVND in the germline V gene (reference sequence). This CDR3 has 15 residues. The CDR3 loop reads CASTVSWTVQETQYF. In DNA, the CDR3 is TGTGCCAGTACCGTATCTTGGACAGTCCAAGAGACCCAGTACTTC.

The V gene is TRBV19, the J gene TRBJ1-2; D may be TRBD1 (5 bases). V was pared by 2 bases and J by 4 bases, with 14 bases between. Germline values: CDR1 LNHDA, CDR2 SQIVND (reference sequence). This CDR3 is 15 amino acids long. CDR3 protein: CASSINRGTSYGYTF. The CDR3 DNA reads TGTGCCAGTAGTATAAATAGGGGCACCTCCTATGGCTACACCTTC.

CDR3 nucleotides: TGTGCCAGCAGGGAGTTCAGGGTTTTGAACACTGAAGCTTTCTTT. It codes for CASREFRVLNTEAFF. V usage is TRBV7-9 and J usage is TRBJ1-1, with a possible D match to TRBD1 (5 bases). V gave up 6 bases and J gave up 0 bases, with 14 bases separating them. CDR1 and CDR2 (germline): SEHNR, FQNEAQ (reference sequence). CDR3 size: 15 residues.